This T cell receptor beta chain was recorded in a study of shared clonotypes between healthy human individuals. The study's findings and limits: The expectation was that sequencing depth would affect clonotype sharing among donors. Memory subsets generally showed smaller estimated richness than naive subsets did.

This CDR3 comprises 15 residues. Germline-derived CDR1 and CDR2 are MNHEY and SMNVEV (reference sequence). V lost 4 bases, J lost 5 bases, and 5 bases stayed unmatched. In the case of this clone: Its antigen is unidentified.

Generated by immunoSEQ multiplex PCR, the TCRdb table keeps only in-frame clones and is missing some. Of roughly 2.1 million clones listed, about 93% are singletons. Positive CCR7 selection of CD45RO-negative cells yielded the naive CD8 cells, and terminally differentiated effector memory CD45RA+ cells were excluded. This receptor was obtained from a man between 18 and 29 years old in good health. Some clones in this sample may be carry-over from other donors' samples. Input material: naive CD8+ T cells from PBMCs. The J gene is TRBJ2-7, the V gene TRBV27, with TRBD2 matching over 13 bases. CDR3 sequence reads: CASSSRTSGSHEQYF. CDR3 DNA sequence: TGTGCCAGCAGTTCCCGGACTAGCGGGAGCCACGAGCAGTACTTC.